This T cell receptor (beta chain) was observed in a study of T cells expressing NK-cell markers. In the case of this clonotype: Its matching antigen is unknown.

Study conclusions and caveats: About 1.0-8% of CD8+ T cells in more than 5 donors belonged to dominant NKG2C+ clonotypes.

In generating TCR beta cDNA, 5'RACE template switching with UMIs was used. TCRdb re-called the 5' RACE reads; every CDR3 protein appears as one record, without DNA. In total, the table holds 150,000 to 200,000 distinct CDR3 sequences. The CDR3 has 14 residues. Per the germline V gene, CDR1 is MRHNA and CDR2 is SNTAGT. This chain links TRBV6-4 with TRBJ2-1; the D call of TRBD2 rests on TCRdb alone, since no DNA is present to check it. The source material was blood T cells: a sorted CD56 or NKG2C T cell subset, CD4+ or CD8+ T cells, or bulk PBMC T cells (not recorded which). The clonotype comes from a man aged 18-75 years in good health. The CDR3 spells CASSPRGGQNEQFF.